This TCR beta chain was retrieved from a study of graft-versus-host responses after intestinal transplantation. Method: immunoSEQ multiplex PCR; TCRdb's copy keeps in-frame clones and lacks some. This sample yields about 25,000 clones, of which approximately 94% are seen a single time; around 0.56% belongs to the top ten. With respect to this clone: Its antigen is not known.

V was trimmed by 0 bases and J by 1 base, leaving 9 bases between them. In germline, CDR1 is GTSNPN, CDR2 SVGIG (reference sequence). The CDR3 is 14 residues long. Study observations and caveats: Recipient bone marrow held GvH clones, some seen earlier in ileum or blood. Early post-transplant HvG declines showed an association with peak circulating GvH clone levels.

This TCR derives from a human patient who received an intestinal transplant, so some T cells may come from the graft donor. Sequences were derived from PBMCs, sampled 156 days after intestinal transplant. The chain combines TRBV30 with TRBJ1-1; no clear D. CDR3 sequence: CAWSVLGGNTEAFF. The DNA for the CDR3 is TGTGCCTGGAGTGTATTGGGAGGGAACACTGAAGCTTTCTTT. The full variable domain, in which reference TRBV30 and TRBJ1-1 provide the parts outside the CDR3, is SQTIHQWPATLVQPVGSPLSLECTVEGTSNPNLYWYRQAAGRGLQLLFYSVGIGQISSEVPQNLSASRPQDRQFILSSKKLLLSDSGFYLCAWSVLGGNTEAFFGQGTRLTVV.